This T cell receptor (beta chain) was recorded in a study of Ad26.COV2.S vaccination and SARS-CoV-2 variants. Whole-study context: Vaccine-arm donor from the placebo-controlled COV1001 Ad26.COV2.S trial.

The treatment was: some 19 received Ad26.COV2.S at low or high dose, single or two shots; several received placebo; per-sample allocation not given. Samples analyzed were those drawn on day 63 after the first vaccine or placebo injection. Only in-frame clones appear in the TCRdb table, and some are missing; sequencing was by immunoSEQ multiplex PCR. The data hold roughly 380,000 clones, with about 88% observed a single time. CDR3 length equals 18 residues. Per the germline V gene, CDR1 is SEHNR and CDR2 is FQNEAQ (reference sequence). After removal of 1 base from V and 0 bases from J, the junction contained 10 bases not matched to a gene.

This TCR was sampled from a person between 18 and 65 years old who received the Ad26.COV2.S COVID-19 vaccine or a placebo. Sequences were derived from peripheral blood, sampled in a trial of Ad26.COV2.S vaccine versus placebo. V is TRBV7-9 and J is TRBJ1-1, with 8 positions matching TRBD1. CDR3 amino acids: CASSLVVLLTGVNTEAFF. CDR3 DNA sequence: TGTGCCAGCAGCTTAGTGGTACTTTTGACAGGGGTGAACACTGAAGCTTTCTTT. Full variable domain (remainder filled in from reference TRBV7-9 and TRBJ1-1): DTGVSQNPRHKITKRGQNVTFRCDPISEHNRLYWYRQTLGQGPEFLTYFQNEAQLEKSRLLSDRFSAERPKGSFSTLEIQRTEQGDSAMYLCASSLVVLLTGVNTEAFFGQGTRLTVV.